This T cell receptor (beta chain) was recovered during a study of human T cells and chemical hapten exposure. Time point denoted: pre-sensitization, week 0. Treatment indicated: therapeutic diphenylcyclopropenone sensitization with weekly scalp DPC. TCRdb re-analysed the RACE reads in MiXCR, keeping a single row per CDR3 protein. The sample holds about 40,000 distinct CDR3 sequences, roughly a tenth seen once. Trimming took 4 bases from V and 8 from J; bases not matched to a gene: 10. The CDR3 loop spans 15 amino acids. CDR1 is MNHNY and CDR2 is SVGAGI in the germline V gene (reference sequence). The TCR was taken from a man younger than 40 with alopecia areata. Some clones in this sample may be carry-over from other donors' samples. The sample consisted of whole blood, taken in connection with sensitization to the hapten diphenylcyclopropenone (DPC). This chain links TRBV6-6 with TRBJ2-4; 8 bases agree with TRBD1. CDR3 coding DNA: TGTGCCAGCAGTTCGTCCGGGACAGGCGTGTACATTCAGTACTTC. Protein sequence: CASSSSGTGVYIQYF.